The sequence of this T cell receptor beta chain was determined in a study of molecular identifiers for immune sequencing clone quantification. TCRdb recomputed calls from the PCR reads with MiXCR, one row per CDR3 protein. Among some 580,000 distinct CDR3 sequences listed, 25% were seen once. V was pared by 0 bases and J by 11 bases, with 13 bases between. This CDR3 contains 13 residues. Germline V lookup: CDR1 MNHNY, CDR2 SVGAGI (reference sequence). V gene TRBV6-6 combines with J gene TRBJ2-5; D is unclear. Sample: naive CD8+ T cells from blood, with Jurkat cell RNA spiked in. The subset: FACS-sorted CD8+CD4-CCR7+CD45RA+ naive T cells. The clonotype comes from a human donor in good health. Some libraries in this study had Jurkat cell RNA spiked in. Written as DNA, the CDR3 is TGTGCCAGCAGTTACTCGAGCCCTGATACTCAGTACTTC. Protein: CASSYSSPDTQYF.